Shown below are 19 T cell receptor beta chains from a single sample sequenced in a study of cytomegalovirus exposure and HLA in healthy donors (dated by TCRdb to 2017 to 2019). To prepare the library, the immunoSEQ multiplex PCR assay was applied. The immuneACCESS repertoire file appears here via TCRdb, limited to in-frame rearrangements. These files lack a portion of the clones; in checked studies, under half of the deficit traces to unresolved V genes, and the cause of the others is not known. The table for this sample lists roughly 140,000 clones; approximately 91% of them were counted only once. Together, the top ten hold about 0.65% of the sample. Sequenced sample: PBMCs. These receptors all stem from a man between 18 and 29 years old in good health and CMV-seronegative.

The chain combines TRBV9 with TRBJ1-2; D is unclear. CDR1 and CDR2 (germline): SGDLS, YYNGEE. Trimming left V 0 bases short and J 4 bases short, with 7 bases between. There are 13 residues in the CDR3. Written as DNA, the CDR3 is TGTGCCAGCAGCGTAGTAGCGGGCTATGGCTACACCTTC. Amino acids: CASSVVAGYGYTF.

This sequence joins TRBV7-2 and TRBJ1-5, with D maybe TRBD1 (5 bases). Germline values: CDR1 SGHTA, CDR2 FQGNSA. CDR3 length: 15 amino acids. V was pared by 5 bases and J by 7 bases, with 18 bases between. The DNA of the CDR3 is TGTGCCAGCAGCACCGACAGTTCATACCTACAGCCCCAGCATTTT. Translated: CASSTDSSYLQPQHF.

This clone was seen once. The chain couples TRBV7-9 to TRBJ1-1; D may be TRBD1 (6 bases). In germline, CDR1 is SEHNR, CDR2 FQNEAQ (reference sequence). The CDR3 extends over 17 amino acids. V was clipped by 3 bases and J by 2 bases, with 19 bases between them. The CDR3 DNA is TGTGCCAGCAGCTTTCCCGGCGGGGGACACCTTAACACTGAAGCTTTCTTT. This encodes CASSFPGGGHLNTEAFF.

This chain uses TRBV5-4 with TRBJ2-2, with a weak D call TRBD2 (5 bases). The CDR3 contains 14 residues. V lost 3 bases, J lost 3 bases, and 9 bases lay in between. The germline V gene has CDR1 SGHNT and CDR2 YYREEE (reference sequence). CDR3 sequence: CASSSGKDTGELFF. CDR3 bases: TGTGCCAGCAGCTCGGGGAAGGACACCGGGGAGCTGTTTTTT. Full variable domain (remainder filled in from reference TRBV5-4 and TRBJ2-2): ETGVTQSPTHLIKTRGQQVTLRCSSQSGHNTVSWYQQALGQGPQFIFQYYREEENGRGNFPPRFSGLQFPNYSSELNVNALELDDSALYLCASSSGKDTGELFFGEGSRLTVL.

The CDR3 protein is CASSPRAGGELFF. CDR3 sequence (DNA): TGTGCCAGCAGCCCCAGGGCTGGCGGGGAGCTGTTTTTT. This chain joins TRBV11-2 and TRBJ2-2; a weak D match, TRBD1 (5 bases). Trimming left V 5 bases short and J 7 bases short, with 11 bases between. Per the germline V gene, CDR1 is SGHAT and CDR2 is FQNNGV. CDR3 length: 13 residues. The entire variable domain, with the rest obtained from reference TRBV11-2 and TRBJ2-2, is as follows: EAGVAQSPRYKIIEKRQSVAFWCNPISGHATLYWYQQILGQGPKLLIQFQNNGVVDDSQLPKDRFSAERLKGVDSTLKIQPAKLEDSAVYLCASSPRAGGELFFGEGSRLTVL.

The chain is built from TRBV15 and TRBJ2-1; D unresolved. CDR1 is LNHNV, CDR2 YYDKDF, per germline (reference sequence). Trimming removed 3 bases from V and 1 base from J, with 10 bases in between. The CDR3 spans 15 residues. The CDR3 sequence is CATSSPIVSYNEQFF. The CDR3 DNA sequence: TGTGCCACCAGCAGCCCCATTGTTTCCTACAATGAGCAGTTCTTC.

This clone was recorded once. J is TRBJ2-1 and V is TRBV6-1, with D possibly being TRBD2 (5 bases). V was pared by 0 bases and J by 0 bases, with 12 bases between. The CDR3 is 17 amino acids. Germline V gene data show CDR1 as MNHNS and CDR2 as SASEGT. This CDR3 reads CASSEALAVSSYNEQFF. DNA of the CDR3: TGTGCCAGCAGTGAAGCGCTAGCCGTCAGCTCCTACAATGAGCAGTTCTTC.

CDR3 in DNA: TGTGCCAGTAGTATAGGGGGCTGGGGAACTTATGGCTACACCTTC. This encodes CASSIGGWGTYGYTF. The V gene is TRBV19, the J gene TRBJ1-2, with TRBD1 as a possible D gene (5 bases). Per the germline V gene, CDR1 is LNHDA and CDR2 is SQIVND (reference sequence). The CDR3 spans 15 residues. The ends were cut back, 1 base at V and 5 bases at J, with 14 bases in the middle.

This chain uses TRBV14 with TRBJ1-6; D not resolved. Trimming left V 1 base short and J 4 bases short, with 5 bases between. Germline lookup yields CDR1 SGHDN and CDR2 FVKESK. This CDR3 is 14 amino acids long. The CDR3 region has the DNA TGTGCCAGCAGCCAAGCAGTTTATAATTCACCCCTCCACTTT. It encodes CASSQAVYNSPLHF.

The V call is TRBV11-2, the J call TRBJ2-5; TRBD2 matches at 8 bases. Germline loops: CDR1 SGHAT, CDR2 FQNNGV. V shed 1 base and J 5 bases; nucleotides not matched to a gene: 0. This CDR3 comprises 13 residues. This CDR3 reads CASSLGTSETQYF. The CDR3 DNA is TGTGCCAGCAGCTTAGGGACTAGCGAGACCCAGTACTTC.

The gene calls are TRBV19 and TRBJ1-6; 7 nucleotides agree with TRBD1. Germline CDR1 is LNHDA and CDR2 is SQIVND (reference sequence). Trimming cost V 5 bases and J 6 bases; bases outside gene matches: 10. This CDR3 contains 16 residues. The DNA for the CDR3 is TGTGCCAGTAGTCAACAGGGGAGCATCCGTAATTCACCCCTCCACTTT. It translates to CASSQQGSIRNSPLHF. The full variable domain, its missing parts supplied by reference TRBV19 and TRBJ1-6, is DGGITQSPKYLFRKEGQNVTLSCEQNLNHDAMYWYRQDPGQGLRLIYYSQIVNDFQKGDIAEGYSVSREKKESFPLTVTSAQKNPTAFYLCASSQQGSIRNSPLHFGNGTRLTVT.

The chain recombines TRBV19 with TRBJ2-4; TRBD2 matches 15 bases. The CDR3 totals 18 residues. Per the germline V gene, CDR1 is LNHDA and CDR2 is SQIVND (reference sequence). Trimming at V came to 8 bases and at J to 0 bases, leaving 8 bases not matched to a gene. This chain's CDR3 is CASSPGLAGGLAKNIQYF. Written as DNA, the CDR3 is TGTGCCAGTTCTCCGGGACTAGCGGGGGGCTTAGCCAAAAACATTCAGTACTTC.

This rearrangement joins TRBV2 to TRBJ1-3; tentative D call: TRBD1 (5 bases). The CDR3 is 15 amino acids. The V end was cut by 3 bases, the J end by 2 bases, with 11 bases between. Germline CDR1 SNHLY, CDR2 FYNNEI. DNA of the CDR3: TGTGCCAGCAGTGAGGTGCGGACACCTGGAAACACCATATATTTT. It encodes CASSEVRTPGNTIYF.

This CDR3 reads CASRTSGGLNTGELFF. Here the CDR3 DNA reads TGTGCCAGCCGGACTAGCGGGGGGTTGAACACCGGGGAGCTGTTTTTT. V and J are TRBV2 and TRBJ2-2; 14 bases map to TRBD2. This CDR3 spans 16 amino acids. Germline lookup yields CDR1 SNHLY and CDR2 FYNNEI. J gave up 1 base and V 8 bases, and 3 bases lay outside the gene matches.

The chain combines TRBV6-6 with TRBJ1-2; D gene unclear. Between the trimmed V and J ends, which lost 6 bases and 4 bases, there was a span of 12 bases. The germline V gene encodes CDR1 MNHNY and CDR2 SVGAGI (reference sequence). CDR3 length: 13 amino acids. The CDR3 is CASRTDNLYGYTF. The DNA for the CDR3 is TGTGCCAGCAGAACCGACAACCTCTATGGCTACACCTTC.

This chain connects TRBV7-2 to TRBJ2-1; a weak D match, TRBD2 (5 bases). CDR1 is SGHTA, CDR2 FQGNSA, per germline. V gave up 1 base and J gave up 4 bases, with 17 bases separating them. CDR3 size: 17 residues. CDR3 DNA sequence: TGTGCCAGCAGCTTAGGTTATTTGGCGGGTCGATACAATGAGCAGTTCTTC. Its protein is CASSLGYLAGRYNEQFF. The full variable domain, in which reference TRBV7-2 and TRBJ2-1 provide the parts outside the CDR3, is GAGVSQSPSNKVTEKGKDVELRCDPISGHTALYWYRQSLGQGLEFLIYFQGNSAPDKSGLPSDRFSAERTGGSVSTLTIQRTQQEDSAVYLCASSLGYLAGRYNEQFFGPGTRLTVL.

CDR3 sequence: CASGLPRGGTNTGELFF. For the CDR3, the DNA is TGTGCTAGTGGTTTGCCACGGGGGGGGACGAACACCGGGGAGCTGTTTTTT. J is TRBJ2-2 and V is TRBV12-5, with 8 bases aligning to TRBD2. Germline lookup yields CDR1 LGHNT and CDR2 FRNRAP. The CDR3 runs to 17 residues. With 2 bases clipped from V and 0 bases from J, the junction kept 5 bases outside the gene matches.

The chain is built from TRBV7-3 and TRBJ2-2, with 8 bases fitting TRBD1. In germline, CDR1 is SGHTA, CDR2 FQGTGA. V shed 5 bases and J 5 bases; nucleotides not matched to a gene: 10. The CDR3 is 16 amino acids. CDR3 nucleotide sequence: TGTGCCAGCAGCGCGTCCGGGACAGGCGGTACCGGGGAGCTGTTTTTT. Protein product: CASSASGTGGTGELFF.

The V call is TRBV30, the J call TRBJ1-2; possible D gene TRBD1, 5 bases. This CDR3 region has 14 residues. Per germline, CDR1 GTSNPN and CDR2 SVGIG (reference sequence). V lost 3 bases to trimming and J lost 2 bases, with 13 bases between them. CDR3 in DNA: TGTGCCTGGAGAGCGGGACGCCAAAACTATGGCTACACCTTC. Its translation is CAWRAGRQNYGYTF.